Here is one T cell receptor beta chain with its context. Its antigen remains unidentified. 60 Vbeta and 13 Jbeta primers were used in PCR. Libraries were prepared by immunoSEQ multiplex PCR; TCRdb keeps only in-frame clonotypes and omits some of them. Of roughly 170,000 clones detected, 75% to 85% appear once; the ten largest clones hold approximately 1.2%. The source of the sample is a study of cytomegalovirus exposure and HLA in healthy donors. Study-wide findings and caveats: As a later analysis revealed, most CMV-associated TCR beta chains appeared HLA-restricted. Upon later analysis, TCR association rates were observed to vary by HLA locus, being highest for DRB1 and lowest for HLA-C.

Germline V gives CDR1 MNHEY, CDR2 SVGAGI. There are 13 residues in the CDR3. V lost 5 bases and J lost 5, with 12 bases in between. The V gene is TRBV6-5, the J gene TRBJ1-1, with D tentatively TRBD1 (6 bases). The sequence was collected from a girl aged 2 to 9 in good health and CMV-seropositive. Source material: PBMCs. The CDR3 loop is CASSELTGTEAFF. The CDR3, as DNA: TGTGCCAGCAGTGAATTAACAGGGACTGAAGCTTTCTTT.